Presented here are 20 T cell receptor beta chains from one specimen sequenced in a study of blood T cells in healthy people across ages. PCR was performed a second time for about 7 to 11 cycles using a sample-barcoded 5' primer and a J-beta primer mix. One entry per CDR3 protein, called by TCRdb with MiXCR from the 5' RACE reads. The profile shows 700,000 to 900,000 distinct CDR3 sequences, about 26% of them singletons. The data were also submitted as part of a second study, on T cells of mothers and their children.

Sequenced input: blood. These receptors all stem from a boy younger than 18 in good health.

This clonotype was seen only a few times. CDR3 protein: CAIGTGEEYEQYF. CDR3 bases: TGTGCCATTGGGACAGGGGAGGAGTACGAGCAGTACTTC. J is TRBJ2-7 and V is TRBV10-3; 10 positions agree with TRBD1. This CDR3 contains 13 residues. Trimming took 9 bases from V and 4 from J; bases not matched to a gene: 6. The germline CDR1 and CDR2 sequences are ENHRY and SYGVKD.

The chain uses TRBV6-2 or TRBV6-3 and TRBJ1-4; the D gene is possibly TRBD1 (5 bases). V lost 6 bases, J lost 6 bases, and 14 bases lay in between. Germline lookup yields CDR1 MNHEY and CDR2 SVGEGT. CDR3 length equals 14 residues. This CDR3 reads CASRGTSVHEKLFF. The CDR3 DNA follows: TGTGCCAGCAGAGGGACGTCTGTGCATGAAAAACTGTTTTTT.

This clonotype showed up just a few times. The chain employs TRBV28 and TRBJ2-3; the D gene is possibly TRBD2 (6 bases). Germline loops: CDR1 MDHEN, CDR2 SYDVKM. V was shortened by 3 bases and J by 4 bases, with 11 bases between the two germline ends. The CDR3 consists of 14 residues. The CDR3: CASSFMGGPDTQYF. The CDR3 DNA sequence: TGTGCCAGCAGTTTCATGGGAGGCCCAGATACGCAGTATTTT. Based on the CDR3 plus reference TRBV28 and TRBJ2-3, the full variable domain is DVKVTQSSRYLVKRTGEKVFLECVQDMDHENMFWYRQDPGLGLRLIYFSYDVKMKEKGDIPEGYSVSREKKERFSLILESASTNQTSMYLCASSFMGGPDTQYFGPGTRLTVL.

The gene calls are TRBV18 and TRBJ2-5; 8 bases agree with TRBD2. Germline-derived CDR1 and CDR2 are KGHSH and LQKENI. V gave up 1 base and J gave up 1 base; unmatched junction bases: 8. This CDR3 is 17 amino acids long. The CDR3 region has the DNA TGTGCCAGCTCACCACGAGGAGGTAGCGGGACCCAAGAGACCCAGTACTTC. This codes for CASSPRGGSGTQETQYF.

This clonotype was observed a single time. The V and J genes are TRBV28 and TRBJ2-3, with a tentative D call TRBD2 (5 bases). The V and J ends lost 3 bases and 2 bases respectively, with 12 bases between them. The CDR3 runs 15 residues. Germline CDR1 reads MDHEN; CDR2 reads SYDVKM. CDR3 in amino acids: CASSFPSGTTDTQYF. The CDR3 coding sequence is TGTGCCAGCAGTTTCCCCTCGGGAACCACAGATACGCAGTATTTT.

The chain's CDR3 is CASSPLGGGGSQETQYF. In DNA, the CDR3 is TGCGCCAGCAGCCCTCTCGGTGGCGGGGGGTCCCAAGAGACCCAGTACTTC. The chain uses TRBV5-1 and TRBJ2-5; TRBD2 agrees at 8 bases. Germline V gene sequence: CDR1 SGHRS, CDR2 YFSETQ. The CDR3 sequence is 17 residues long. V lost 4 bases, J lost 1 base, and 12 bases stayed unmatched.

This clonotype was counted a few times. The chain is built from TRBV27 and TRBJ2-5; no clear D. The better agreement between TRBJ2-1 and the DNA end casts doubt on the J call. The CDR3 has 11 residues. CDR1 and CDR2 from the germline V gene are MNHEY and SMNVEV (reference sequence). CDR3 sequence reads: CASRTFNEQFF. DNA for the CDR3: TGTGCCAGCAGGACCTTCAATGAGCAGTTCTTC.

The chain is built from TRBV3-1 and TRBJ2-7; 8 bases are a match to TRBD1. Germline loops: CDR1 LGHDT, CDR2 YNNKEL (reference sequence). The CDR3 contains 18 residues. J lost 9 bases, V lost 4 bases, and 23 bases had no gene match. The CDR3 loop is CASSRGTGDGVIFSGQYF. The CDR3 bases are TGTGCCAGCAGCCGGGGGACAGGAGACGGTGTGATATTTTCGGGGCAGTACTTC.

V gene TRBV6-6 combines with J gene TRBJ1-4; TRBD1 is a possible D gene (5 bases). The V gene lost 7 bases and the J gene lost 8 bases, with 17 bases spanning the gap. Germline V CDR1 and CDR2: MNHNY, SVGAGI (reference sequence). The CDR3 has 14 residues. CDR3 coding DNA: TGTGCCAGCACCCCGGGGGAGGTTTGGGAAAAACTGTTTTTT. As protein: CASTPGEVWEKLFF.

This clonotype was counted only a few times. The V call is TRBV3-1, the J call TRBJ2-1; 10 positions match TRBD2. V shed 4 bases, J shed 9 bases, and the junction held 9 bases outside the gene matches. Germline loops: CDR1 LGHDT, CDR2 YNNKEL (reference sequence). This CDR3 has 15 amino acids. In DNA form, the CDR3 reads TGTGCCAGCAGCCGCAGCGGGGGGGCCTTTGGTGAGCAGTTCTTC. Protein: CASSRSGGAFGEQFF.

This clonotype has a handful of counts. The CDR3 bases are TGTGCCAGCAGCCTAATAACGGGGAACACTGAAGCTTTCTTT. This sequence encodes CASSLITGNTEAFF. This sequence joins TRBV14 and TRBJ1-1; D call uncertain. This CDR3 has 14 amino acids. The germline V and J ends were trimmed by 4 bases and 1 base, with 10 bases remaining between them. Germline assignment: CDR1 SGHDN and CDR2 FVKESK. The whole variable domain, filled in from reference TRBV14 and TRBJ1-1, reads EAGVTQFPSHSVIEKGQTVTLRCDPISGHDNLYWYRRVMGKEIKFLLHFVKESKQDESGMPNNRFLAERTGGTYSTLKVQPAELEDSGVYFCASSLITGNTEAFFGQGTRLTVV.

The chain carries TRBV20-1 and TRBJ1-3, with TRBD1 identical over 7 bases. This CDR3 contains 15 residues. V shed 3 bases, J shed 1 base, and the junction held 6 bases outside the gene matches. Germline CDR1 is DFQATT and CDR2 is SNEGSKA (reference sequence). Here the CDR3 reads CSASATGTSGNTIYF. The CDR3 DNA reads as TGCAGTGCTAGTGCGACAGGGACGTCTGGAAACACCATATATTTT.

This clonotype has a single count. The chain uses TRBV29-1 and TRBJ2-3, with D tentatively TRBD1 or TRBD2 (5 bases each). Germline CDR1 reads SQVTM; CDR2 reads ANQGSEA. V was cut by 2 bases and J by 1 base, with 16 bases left in between. CDR3 size: 16 residues. The CDR3 bases are TGCAGCGTTGAACATTCGGGACGGGGAGGCACAGATACGCAGTATTTT. Amino acids: CSVEHSGRGGTDTQYF.

J is TRBJ1-2 and V is TRBV11-1; a possible D gene is TRBD1 (5 bases). Trimming cost V 5 bases and J 5 bases, with 15 bases left between them. The CDR3 contains 14 residues. Germline CDR1 and CDR2: SGHAT and FQDESV (reference sequence). The CDR3 DNA follows: TGTGCCAGCAGCCCCGCCGGGGCTACTTATGGCTACACCTTC. It codes for CASSPAGATYGYTF.

This clonotype was detected once. This chain joins TRBV20-1 and TRBJ2-5; D is perhaps TRBD1 or TRBD2 (5 bases each). Matching the DNA end better, TRBJ2-1 makes the J call doubtful. The CDR3 extends over 13 amino acids. Germline V lookup: CDR1 DFQATT, CDR2 SNEGSKA (reference sequence). In nucleotides, the CDR3 is TGCAGTGCTAGGCCTCCTGGGACGGGTGAGCAGTTCTTC. Translation gives CSARPPGTGEQFF.

The CDR3 coding sequence is TGCGCCAGCTGTAGACAGGGGGCGAATGAGCAGTTCTTC. Amino acids: CASCRQGANEQFF. The chain employs TRBV5-1 and TRBJ2-1; 10 positions agree with TRBD1. The CDR3 contains 13 residues. Germline CDR1 and CDR2: SGHRS and YFSETQ. After removal of 7 bases from V and 7 bases from J, the junction contained 5 bases not matched to a gene. The complete variable domain, with remaining parts taken from reference TRBV5-1 and TRBJ2-1, reads KAGVTQTPRYLIKTRGQQVTLSCSPISGHRSVSWYQQTPGQGLQFLFEYFSETQRNKGNFPGRFSGRQFSNSRSEMNVSTLELGDSALYLCASCRQGANEQFFGPGTRLTVL.

This clonotype was seen a handful of times. This rearrangement joins TRBV5-4 to TRBJ2-6, with D possibly matching TRBD1 (6 bases). The CDR3 is made up of 15 amino acids. V gave up 1 base and J gave up 8 bases, with 13 bases separating them. The V gene's germline CDR1 is SGHNT and CDR2 YYREEE (reference sequence). This CDR3 is CASSLTGRSTNVLTF. The CDR3 coding sequence is TGTGCCAGCAGCTTGACAGGGAGAAGTACCAACGTCCTGACTTTC.

Points on this clonotype: One end of the junction fails to match germline, which may point to a read error. The V call is TRBV28, the J call TRBJ1-4; a weak D match, TRBD1 (5 bases). This CDR3 has 18 amino acids. Germline V gene data show CDR1 as MDHEN and CDR2 as SYDVKM. CDR3 coding DNA: TGTGCCAGCAGTTTCCTCATCGGGGGGGGTCCAACTAACGAAAAACTGTTTTTT. It codes for CASSFLIGGGPTNEKLFF.

The CDR3, as DNA: TGTGCCAGCAGCTTAAATTTGGGGAGTTCGGAGACCCAGTACTTC. This encodes CASSLNLGSSETQYF. The chain has TRBV7-3 and TRBJ2-5, with D maybe TRBD2 (5 bases). Trimming stripped 1 base from V and 5 bases from J, with 14 bases between. The CDR3 extends over 15 amino acids. Per the germline V gene, CDR1 is SGHTA and CDR2 is FQGTGA.

V and J are TRBV2 and TRBJ2-2; 15 bases are a match to TRBD2. This CDR3 spans 18 amino acids. Germline lookup yields CDR1 SNHLY and CDR2 FYNNEI. V lost 7 bases, J lost 2 bases, and 8 bases stayed unmatched. The CDR3 here is CASNIPGLAGGNTGELFF. For the CDR3, the DNA is TGTGCCAGCAACATTCCGGGACTAGCGGGAGGTAACACCGGGGAGCTGTTTTTT.